Listed here are 27 T cell receptor beta chains from one sample, sequenced in a study of blood T cells in healthy people across ages. Using a J-beta primer mix together with a sample-barcoded 5' primer, a second PCR was run for roughly 6 to 11 cycles. MiXCR, applied by TCRdb to the 5' RACE reads, yields one record per CDR3 protein. Among more than 650,000 distinct CDR3 sequences listed, 22% were seen once. Material for sequencing was blood. The receptors here all came from a man aged 65-85 years in good health.

This chain links TRBV7-9 with TRBJ1-2; possible D gene TRBD1, 6 bases. Germline V CDR1 and CDR2: SEHNR, FQNEAQ (reference sequence). The CDR3 totals 16 residues. Trimming removed 1 base at V and 2 bases at J, with 14 bases between. CDR3 nucleotides: TGTGCCAGCAGCTTAGAAGGATGGACAGAGAACTATGGCTACACCTTC. The encoded protein is CASSLEGWTENYGYTF.

Concerning this clonotype itself: Being one base from a much bigger clone, this may be a read error. The V and J genes are TRBV6-2 or TRBV6-3 and TRBJ1-1; TRBD1 agrees at 7 bases. This CDR3 comprises 14 residues. The germline V gene has CDR1 MNHEY and CDR2 SVGEGT. CDR3 sequence: CACSSQGVNTEAFF. CDR3 in DNA: TGTGCCTGCAGCTCCCAGGGGGTGAACACTGAAGCTTTCTTT.

The rearrangement uses TRBV6-1 and TRBJ2-7; the D is unclear. The CDR3 has 12 amino acids. Trimming left V 8 bases short and J 2 bases short, with 10 bases between. Germline values: CDR1 MNHNS, CDR2 SASEGT. The CDR3 protein is CASLAGPYEQYF. For the CDR3, the DNA is TGTGCCAGCCTTGCTGGGCCCTACGAGCAGTACTTC.

The sample holds a few counts of this clonotype. DNA for the CDR3: TGTGCCATCAGGGACACCGGGACAGAGTCCTACAATGAGCAGTTCTTC. Encoded protein: CAIRDTGTESYNEQFF. This chain links TRBV10-3 with TRBJ2-1, with 7 bases aligning to TRBD1. The germline V gene encodes CDR1 ENHRY and CDR2 SYGVKD. V was pared by 6 bases and J by 1 base, with 9 bases of the junction left unmatched. This CDR3 is 16 amino acids long.

The chain uses TRBV5-1 and TRBJ2-1, with TRBD1 matching over 9 bases. V was clipped by 4 bases and J by 8 bases; unmatched bases: 19. The CDR3 covers 18 residues. Germline CDR1 reads SGHRS; CDR2 reads YFSETQ. The CDR3 DNA reads TGCGCCAGCAGCCTCCTAACCACCGGGACAGGGATATTCTATGAGCAGTTCTTC. Translation gives CASSLLTTGTGIFYEQFF.

This clonotype turned up a few times. The chain employs TRBV7-2 and TRBJ2-7; no clear D. Germline-derived CDR1 and CDR2 are SGHTA and FQGNSA. V lost 3 bases, J lost 7 bases, and 4 bases lay in between. This CDR3 contains 10 residues. The CDR3 loop reads CASSFVEQYV. The CDR3 bases are TGTGCCAGCAGCTTTGTAGAGCAGTACGTC.

This clonotype has only a few counts. CDR3 DNA: TGCGCCAGCTCGGGGCAAGGGGATGGCTACACCTTC. Amino acid sequence: CASSGQGDGYTF. J is TRBJ1-2 and V is TRBV5-1; tentatively, D is TRBD1 (5 bases). Trimming stripped 7 bases from V and 6 bases from J, with 13 bases between. This CDR3 is 12 amino acids long. Germline V gene sequence: CDR1 SGHRS, CDR2 YFSETQ.

This clonotype was detected once. The V gene is TRBV20-1, the J gene TRBJ1-1, with TRBD1 as a possible D gene (6 bases). Per the germline V gene, CDR1 is DFQATT and CDR2 is SNEGSKA (reference sequence). CDR3 size: 15 residues. The V end was cut by 2 bases, the J end by 0 bases, with 13 bases between. The CDR3 spells CSARWPGEMNTEAFF. Written as DNA, the CDR3 is TGCAGTGCTAGATGGCCAGGGGAAATGAACACTGAAGCTTTCTTT.

The chain joins TRBV6-6 to TRBJ1-1; D gene uncertain. Trimming took 2 bases from V and 12 from J, leaving 13 bases between them. Germline V gene data show CDR1 as MNHNY and CDR2 as SVGAGI (reference sequence). The CDR3 consists of 12 residues. The CDR3 reads CASSYPGLRTFF. The CDR3 DNA is TGTGCCAGCAGTTACCCAGGTCTGAGGACTTTCTTT.

The chain has TRBV15 and TRBJ2-3; TRBD1 aligns across 7 bases. CDR1 and CDR2 (germline): LNHNV, YYDKDF (reference sequence). V shed 3 bases and J 5 bases; nucleotides not matched to a gene: 8. This CDR3 is built from 15 residues. The DNA for the CDR3 is TGTGCCACCAGCAGGTCGACAGGGTGGGGAGATACGCAGTATTTT. It yields the protein CATSRSTGWGDTQYF.

To note about this clonotype: Germline is not matched at one junction end, which may reflect a read error. This rearrangement joins TRBV6-5 to TRBJ2-7; no definite D call. CDR1 is MNHEY, CDR2 SVGAGI, per germline. This CDR3 spans 14 amino acids. CDR3 nucleotide sequence: TGTGCCAGCGGTTACAAAGGGTCGACCTACGAGCAGTACTTC. Translation gives CASGYKGSTYEQYF.

CDR3 loop: CSTKIYEQYV. DNA for the CDR3: TGCAGTACTAAAATCTACGAGCAGTACGTC. The rearrangement uses TRBV20-1 and TRBJ2-1; D is unclear. The J call may not be correct, given that the DNA end is closer to TRBJ2-7. Germline-derived CDR1 and CDR2 are DFQATT and SNEGSKA (reference sequence). The length of the CDR3 is 10 residues.

This rearrangement joins TRBV4-3 to TRBJ2-3, with 9 bases lining up with TRBD2. The CDR3 is 19 amino acids. Per the germline V gene, CDR1 is LGHNA and CDR2 is YSLEER. Trimming took 0 bases from V and 6 from J; bases not matched to a gene: 16. The CDR3 DNA reads TGCGCCAGCAGCCAAGATCTCTCGGTCCCTAGCGGGATTACGGATACGCAGTATTTT. Its translation is CASSQDLSVPSGITDTQYF.

This sequence joins TRBV12-3 or TRBV12-4 and TRBJ1-2; D gene unclear. V lost 1 base and J lost 8, with 8 bases in between. This CDR3 region has 12 residues. CDR3 in DNA: TGTGCCAGCAGTTTAGTTACTTGGGGCTACACCTTC. This gives the protein CASSLVTWGYTF.

This chain uses TRBV18 with TRBJ2-5; weak D call: TRBD1 (5 bases). The end of the DNA aligns better with TRBJ2-7, so the J call may be wrong. Looked up from germline, CDR1 is KGHSH and CDR2 is LQKENI. The CDR3 runs 15 residues. The CDR3 spells CASSPDTLSSYEQYF. CDR3 DNA sequence: TGTGCCAGCTCCCCGGACACGCTATCTTCCTACGAGCAGTACTTC.

This clonotype has just a few counts. CDR3 protein: CASSHLQTGQCNQPQHF. CDR3 sequence (DNA): TGTGCCAGCAGCCATCTCCAAACGGGACAATGCAATCAGCCCCAGCATTTT. The gene calls are TRBV14 and TRBJ1-5; D might be TRBD1 (6 bases). The ends were cut back, 3 bases at V and 2 bases at J, with 17 bases in the middle. Germline V gives CDR1 SGHDN, CDR2 FVKESK. The CDR3 totals 17 residues.

This clonotype was observed a handful of times. This chain joins TRBV20-1 and TRBJ2-7; D gene ambiguous. Germline V gene sequence: CDR1 DFQATT, CDR2 SNEGSKA (reference sequence). Trimming stripped 2 bases from V and 3 bases from J, with 8 bases between. CDR3 length equals 12 residues. CDR3 nucleotides: TGCAGTGCTAGACGGTCGGGCTACGAGCAGTACTTC. Protein sequence: CSARRSGYEQYF.

This clonotype came up a few times. This chain connects TRBV6-6 to TRBJ1-2, with D unresolved. Germline loops: CDR1 MNHNY, CDR2 SVGAGI (reference sequence). The CDR3 consists of 17 residues. Trimming stripped 2 bases from V and 3 bases from J, with 19 bases between. The CDR3 reads CASSYPSRAPAHYGYTF. The CDR3 DNA reads TGTGCCAGCAGTTACCCCTCACGAGCACCAGCTCACTATGGCTACACCTTC.

This rearrangement joins TRBV5-4 to TRBJ2-3; D perhaps matches TRBD2 (6 bases). CDR3 length equals 14 residues. Trimming took off 4 bases at V and 4 bases at J, with 13 bases between the two ends. Germline V gene sequence: CDR1 SGHNT, CDR2 YYREEE (reference sequence). The CDR3 DNA reads TGTGCCAGCAGCGGGGACCAGCGGGCAGATACGCAGTATTTT. It translates to CASSGDQRADTQYF.

The chain combines TRBV3-1 with TRBJ2-1; tentatively, D is TRBD2 (6 bases). This CDR3 is 16 amino acids long. From germline, CDR1 is LGHDT and CDR2 YNNKEL (reference sequence). The V end lost 0 bases, the J end lost 2 bases, and 11 bases lay between the germline ends. The CDR3 coding sequence is TGTGCCAGCAGCCAAGATTCCGGGAGCGCCTACAATGAGCAGTTCTTC. This gives the protein CASSQDSGSAYNEQFF.

The chain has TRBV5-1 and TRBJ1-4; no clear D gene. Looked up from germline, CDR1 is SGHRS and CDR2 is YFSETQ. The CDR3 consists of 14 residues. Trimming stripped 5 bases from V and 5 bases from J, with 13 bases between. DNA of the CDR3: TGCGCCAGCAGTCAAGGGAGAAGAAATGAAAAACTGTTTTTT. Translation gives CASSQGRRNEKLFF.

J is TRBJ1-4 and V is TRBV4-1; maybe TRBD1 (5 bases). This CDR3 region has 16 residues. Germline CDR1 is MGHRA and CDR2 is YSYEKL. The V and J ends lost 0 bases and 10 bases respectively, with 18 bases between them. CDR3 protein: CASSQERVRGGVKLFF. As DNA, the CDR3 is TGCGCCAGCAGCCAAGAAAGGGTTAGGGGAGGAGTAAAACTGTTTTTT.

The chain combines TRBV29-1 with TRBJ1-3; a weak D match, TRBD1 (5 bases). Germline V gene sequence: CDR1 SQVTM, CDR2 ANQGSEA. V was pared by 5 bases and J by 2 bases, with 10 bases between. The CDR3 runs 13 residues. The CDR3 nucleotides read TGCAGCGTTTCGTGGGGGGCTGGAAACACCATATATTTT. This codes for CSVSWGAGNTIYF.

Worth noting for this clonotype: Because the CDR3 is missing its conserved closing phenylalanine or tryptophan, this is likely a read error. The V call is TRBV12-3 or TRBV12-4, the J call TRBJ1-2, with D hard to call. The CDR3 extends over 13 amino acids. The V end was cut by 3 bases, the J end by 4 bases, with 9 bases between. Written as DNA, the CDR3 is TGTGCCAGCAGTTTGCAGGCCCTCTATGGCTACACCTCC. Amino acid sequence: CASSLQALYGYTS.

This clonotype has a handful of counts. This chain uses TRBV7-2 with TRBJ2-1; D is tentatively TRBD1 or TRBD2 (5 bases each). This CDR3 has 13 residues. V was pared by 7 bases and J by 10 bases, with 17 bases between. From germline, CDR1 is SGHTA and CDR2 FQGNSA. CDR3 in DNA: TGTGCCAGCACCCGGGACGGCGGTGACGAGCAGTTCTTC. It specifies CASTRDGGDEQFF.

This clonotype was found a few times. The chain employs TRBV29-1 and TRBJ2-3, with TRBD2 matching 8 bases. This CDR3 region has 14 residues. CDR1 is SQVTM and CDR2 is ANQGSEA in the germline V gene. V dropped 8 bases and J dropped 0; count of bases not matched to a gene: 7. CDR3 sequence reads: CSTRERGSTDTQYF. CDR3 coding DNA: TGCAGCACGAGGGAGCGGGGGAGCACAGATACGCAGTATTTT.

This clonotype occurred a few times. The rearrangement joins TRBV6-5 to TRBJ2-5; no clear D gene. The CDR3 is 13 amino acids. Germline V gene data show CDR1 as MNHEY and CDR2 as SVGAGI. V was trimmed by 2 bases and J by 4 bases, leaving 8 bases between them. As DNA, the CDR3 is TGTGCCAGCAGTTACGGTCCGGGAGAGACCCAGTACTTC. Residues: CASSYGPGETQYF.